These 29 T cell receptor beta chains came from one sample sequenced in a study of glioma-infiltrating T cells. The iRepertoire nested amplicon-rescue multiplex PCR amplified TCR alpha and beta CDR3s from RNA. TCRdb ran MiXCR on the multiplex PCR reads and lists one entry per CDR3 protein. The sample contains 90,000 to 110,000 distinct CDR3 sequences, under 30% of which appear only once. The specimen sequenced was glioma tissue, nonneoplastic brain tissue, or PBMCs (not recorded which). These TCRs come from a human donor with low-grade glioma or glioblastoma, undergoing nonglioma brain surgery, or in good health (not recorded which).

At least ten counts were recorded for this clonotype. The genes are TRBV28 and TRBJ1-2, with 8 nucleotides matching TRBD1. This CDR3 spans 13 amino acids. Germline loops: CDR1 MDHEN, CDR2 SYDVKM. V was pared by 3 bases and J by 4 bases, with 1 base of the junction left unmatched. The DNA for the CDR3 is TGTGCCAGCAGTTTGGGACAGGTCTATGGCTACACCTTC. Its translation: CASSLGQVYGYTF.

In this sample, this clonotype turned up many times. The V call is TRBV6-1, the J call TRBJ2-7; 7 bases line up with TRBD1. V trimming: 5 bases; J trimming: 4 bases; junction bases outside the gene matches: 5. Per germline, CDR1 MNHNS and CDR2 SASEGT. The CDR3 consists of 13 residues. The CDR3 DNA follows: TGTGCCAGCAGTCTACAGGGGCGATACGAGCAGTACTTC. Translating gives CASSLQGRYEQYF.

This clonotype was seen ten or more times. The V and J genes are TRBV2 and TRBJ2-5; D is undetermined. Trimming cost V 8 bases and J 0 bases, with 13 bases left between them. Germline loops: CDR1 SNHLY, CDR2 FYNNEI. The CDR3 covers 14 residues. CDR3 loop: CASGKTGYQETQYF. CDR3 bases: TGTGCCAGCGGGAAGACTGGGTACCAAGAGACCCAGTACTTC.

This chain joins TRBV19 and TRBJ2-7, with D tentatively TRBD1 or TRBD2 (5 bases each). V was shortened by 4 bases and J by 1 base, with 14 bases between the two germline ends. Germline-derived CDR1 and CDR2 are LNHDA and SQIVND (reference sequence). The CDR3 length is 15 residues. The CDR3 coding sequence is TGTGCCAGTAGTAAAGCCAGGGACCAATCCTACGAGCAGTACTTC. Amino acid sequence: CASSKARDQSYEQYF.

In its sample, this clonotype was seen a few times. The junction does not match germline at one end; this may be a read error. The V and J genes are TRBV7-2 and TRBJ1-1; tentative D call: TRBD1 (6 bases). The germline gives CDR1 SGHTA, CDR2 FQGNSA. This CDR3 contains 13 residues. CDR3 protein: CGSSLGANTEAFF. The DNA for the CDR3 is TGTGGCAGCAGCTTGGGGGCAAACACTGAAGCTTTCTTT.

This clonotype was picked up many times. This chain connects TRBV20-1 to TRBJ2-1; D call uncertain. The CDR3 is 12 residues long. CDR1 is DFQATT and CDR2 is SNEGSKA in the germline V gene (reference sequence). Trimming took off 4 bases at V and 2 bases at J, with 6 bases between the two ends. The CDR3 nucleotides read TGCAGTGCTACGGAGACCTACAATGAGCAGTTCTTC. Its translation: CSATETYNEQFF.

Comments on this clonotype: Given a much more abundant clone one base away, this may be a read error. The chain is built from TRBV5-1 and TRBJ1-2; D call uncertain. CDR3 length: 15 residues. Germline lookup yields CDR1 SGHRS and CDR2 YFSETQ. The CDR3 DNA sequence: TGCACCAGCAGCCCGGACTCAAGTTTGCTCTATGGCTACACCTTC. This translates into CTSSPDSSLLYGYTF.

This clonotype has at least ten counts. The chain combines TRBV7-8 with TRBJ1-5; TRBD1 aligns across 9 bases. Germline V gene data show CDR1 as SGHVS and CDR2 as FQNEAQ. The V and J ends lost 5 bases and 4 bases, in that order; junction bases with no gene match: 6. The CDR3 contains 15 residues. The CDR3 sequence is CASSPRDRANQPQHF. The CDR3, as DNA: TGTGCCAGCAGCCCCCGGGACAGGGCAAATCAGCCCCAGCATTTT.

This clonotype was recorded at least ten times. The chain links TRBV4-2 to TRBJ2-2; D not certain. Deletions cut 0 bases from V and 10 bases from J, with 12 bases between. From germline, CDR1 is LGHNA and CDR2 YNFKEQ. This CDR3 comprises 14 residues. DNA for the CDR3: TGTGCCAGCAGCCAAGATGCGGCGCTGACGGAGCTGTTTTTT. Its protein product is CASSQDAALTELFF.

This clonotype was observed at least ten times. The V gene is TRBV20-1, the J gene TRBJ1-1; TRBD1 matches at 7 bases. V gave up 5 bases and J gave up 4 bases; unmatched junction bases: 7. There are 13 residues in the CDR3. CDR1 and CDR2 from the germline V gene are DFQATT and SNEGSKA (reference sequence). The CDR3 sequence is CSAEGGGGTEAFF. For the CDR3, the DNA is TGCAGTGCTGAGGGAGGGGGCGGCACTGAAGCTTTCTTT.

This clonotype appeared many times. The chain is built from TRBV6-2 or TRBV6-3 and TRBJ1-1; D remains ambiguous. The CDR3 covers 12 residues. Trimming took 2 bases from V and 10 from J, leaving 11 bases between them. Germline V gene data show CDR1 as MNHEY and CDR2 as SVGEGT. The CDR3 protein is CASSYSPRIAFF. The CDR3 nucleotides read TGTGCCAGCAGTTACAGCCCCCGGATAGCTTTCTTT.

This clonotype showed up many times. V and J are TRBV29-1 and TRBJ1-5; D not certain. V was shortened by 4 bases and J by 0 bases, with 7 bases between the two germline ends. CDR1 is SQVTM, CDR2 ANQGSEA, per germline. This CDR3 spans 13 amino acids. CDR3 amino acids: CSVADDSNQPQHF. CDR3 bases: TGCAGCGTTGCAGATGATAGCAATCAGCCCCAGCATTTT.

This clonotype was recorded many times. This chain connects TRBV29-1 to TRBJ1-1; TRBD1 matches 8 bases. The CDR3 totals 12 residues. Germline CDR1 and CDR2: SQVTM and ANQGSEA. J gave up 11 bases and V 3 bases, and 8 bases lay outside the gene matches. The CDR3 here is CSVERQGAGAFF. CDR3 coding DNA: TGCAGCGTTGAGAGGCAGGGGGCTGGTGCTTTCTTT.

The chain has TRBV29-1 and TRBJ1-2; no firm D call. CDR1 and CDR2 from the germline V gene are SQVTM and ANQGSEA. The CDR3 loop spans 13 amino acids. Trimming removed 1 base at V and 5 bases at J, with 11 bases between. The CDR3 loop reads CSVEGAGPYGYTF. In DNA, the CDR3 is TGCAGCGTTGAAGGGGCAGGTCCTTATGGCTACACCTTC.

At least ten counts were recorded for this clonotype. J is TRBJ1-1 and V is TRBV6-1; tentative D call: TRBD1 (5 bases). The CDR3 is 16 amino acids. V was cut by 5 bases and J by 3 bases, with 19 bases left in between. CDR1 is MNHNS, CDR2 SASEGT, per germline. Here the CDR3 reads CASSSRQRARDTEAFF. The CDR3 region has the DNA TGTGCCAGCAGTTCCCGACAGAGGGCCAGGGACACTGAAGCTTTCTTT.

The chain links TRBV29-1 to TRBJ2-1, with D maybe TRBD2 (6 bases). The CDR3 is 14 residues long. V was cut by 5 bases and J by 6 bases, with 17 bases left in between. Germline CDR1 SQVTM, CDR2 ANQGSEA. The CDR3 bases are TGCAGCGTTCCTCGGGCGGGATGGGGCAATGAGCAGTTCTTC. Translation gives CSVPRAGWGNEQFF.

This clonotype was seen at least ten times. The rearrangement joins TRBV20-1 to TRBJ1-2, with a tentative D call TRBD1 (6 bases). Trimming cost V 6 bases and J 2 bases, with 19 bases left between them. The CDR3 length is 15 residues. Looked up from germline, CDR1 is DFQATT and CDR2 is SNEGSKA (reference sequence). The CDR3 nucleotides are TGCAGTGCAGTCCTTCAACAGGGACTCAACTATGGCTACACCTTC. This sequence encodes CSAVLQQGLNYGYTF.

This clonotype was recorded many times. CDR3 bases: TGTGCCAGCAGTTTAGCGAGTCAGAGGGGCTACACCTTC. This encodes CASSLASQRGYTF. This chain uses TRBV28 with TRBJ1-2; D is uncertain. CDR1 and CDR2 (germline): MDHEN, SYDVKM. V lost 2 bases to trimming and J lost 8 bases, with 12 bases between them. The CDR3 consists of 13 residues.

This clonotype came up many times. V usage is TRBV7-2 and J usage is TRBJ2-3; TRBD2 aligns across 7 bases. Germline CDR1 reads SGHTA; CDR2 reads FQGNSA. The length of the CDR3 is 12 residues. V trimming: 1 base; J trimming: 9 bases; junction bases outside the gene matches: 1. DNA of the CDR3: TGTGCCAGCAGCTTAGGCGGGAGAACGCAGTATTTT. Translating it yields CASSLGGRTQYF.

This clonotype was counted at least ten times. The genes are TRBV25-1 and TRBJ1-5; no definite D call. The CDR3 runs to 14 residues. Germline CDR1 and CDR2: MGHDK and SYGVNS. Trimming removed 3 bases from V and 3 bases from J, with 9 bases in between. The CDR3 region has the DNA TGTGCCAGCAGTGATGGGCGGAACAATCAGCCCCAGCATTTT. Translating gives CASSDGRNNQPQHF.

This clonotype was recorded at least ten times. The CDR3 DNA reads TGTGCCAGCAGCGGGAAGCACGAGCAGTACTTC. This translates into CASSGKHEQYF. This chain connects TRBV6-1 to TRBJ2-7, with a possible D match to TRBD2 (5 bases). The CDR3 loop spans 11 amino acids. Between the trimmed V and J ends, which lost 6 bases and 5 bases, there was a span of 8 bases. CDR1 MNHNS and CDR2 SASEGT come from the germline V gene.

This clonotype showed up many times. A much larger clonotype is one base distant, so this may be a read error. This chain connects TRBV6-1 to TRBJ2-3; TRBD2 matches 9 bases. Germline CDR1 and CDR2: MNHNS and SASEGT. This CDR3 has 18 amino acids. The CDR3 bases are TGTGCCAACAGTACCCTTCGAGCGGGGGGCGGTAATCCAGATACGCAGTATTTT. This codes for CANSTLRAGGGNPDTQYF.

This clonotype has at least ten counts. The J gene is TRBJ2-5, the V gene TRBV20-1; D possibly corresponds to TRBD1 (6 bases). The CDR3 length is 12 residues. Germline lookup yields CDR1 DFQATT and CDR2 SNEGSKA (reference sequence). V shed 5 bases and J shed 4 bases, with 11 bases lying between them. As DNA, the CDR3 is TGCAGTGCTCCTACAGGGTCAGAGACCCAGTACTTC. This gives the protein CSAPTGSETQYF.

Turning to this clonotype: This may be a read error, as it is one base from a much larger clone. The V and J genes are TRBV5-1 and TRBJ2-5, with D unresolved. V dropped 1 base and J dropped 4 bases, with 8 bases sitting between them. The CDR3 has 13 residues. Germline V gene lookup returns CDR1 SGHRS and CDR2 YFSETQ. The CDR3 loop reads CASSLRAPETQYF. The CDR3 coding sequence is TGCGCCAGCAGCTTGAGGGCACCAGAGACCCAGTACTTC.

As to this clonotype: One base away lies a much larger clone, so this may be a sequencing read error. V gene TRBV12-3 or TRBV12-4 combines with J gene TRBJ1-3; a possible D gene is TRBD1 (6 bases). V lost 5 bases and J 1 base, leaving 12 bases between the germline ends. The CDR3 covers 15 residues. CDR3 coding DNA: TGTGCCAGCAGTGGGGACAAGGTGTCTGGAAACACCATATATTTT. This translates into CASSGDKVSGNTIYF.

Details on this clonotype: This may be a read error: a much more frequent sequence differs by one nucleotide. The genes are TRBV2 and TRBJ1-2; 9 bases are a match to TRBD1. J was trimmed by 6 bases and V by 8 bases; bases with no gene match: 10. Germline CDR1 and CDR2: SNHLY and FYNNEI. The CDR3 loop spans 14 amino acids. The CDR3 nucleotides read TGTGCCAGCCTACCGGGACAGGGAAGGCATGGCTACACCTTC. Encoded protein: CASLPGQGRHGYTF.

This clonotype was counted ten times or more. The chain employs TRBV19 and TRBJ2-7; D possibly corresponds to TRBD2 (6 bases). The CDR3 totals 14 residues. Germline lookup yields CDR1 LNHDA and CDR2 SQIVND (reference sequence). The ends were cut back, 4 bases at V and 0 bases at J, with 10 bases in the middle. CDR3 in amino acids: CASSTPGGSYEQYF. CDR3 in DNA: TGTGCCAGTAGTACCCCCGGGGGCTCCTACGAGCAGTACTTC.

There are many counts of this clonotype. The chain has TRBV27 and TRBJ2-3; D is perhaps TRBD2 (6 bases). This CDR3 has 13 residues. Germline CDR1 and CDR2: MNHEY and SMNVEV (reference sequence). V lost 4 bases and J lost 5, with 10 bases in between. The CDR3 DNA reads as TGTGCCAGCAGTTCGCTCGGGGGAGATACGCAGTATTTT. It is translated as CASSSLGGDTQYF.

The chain joins TRBV27 to TRBJ1-2, with a possible D match to TRBD1 (5 bases). The CDR3 has 15 amino acids. Germline CDR1 is MNHEY and CDR2 is SMNVEV (reference sequence). Trimming shortened V by 6 bases and J by 0 bases, and 14 bases separated the two germline ends. The CDR3 DNA reads as TGTGCCAGCAGACAGGTGGGAAAGCCTAACTATGGCTACACCTTC. It yields the protein CASRQVGKPNYGYTF.